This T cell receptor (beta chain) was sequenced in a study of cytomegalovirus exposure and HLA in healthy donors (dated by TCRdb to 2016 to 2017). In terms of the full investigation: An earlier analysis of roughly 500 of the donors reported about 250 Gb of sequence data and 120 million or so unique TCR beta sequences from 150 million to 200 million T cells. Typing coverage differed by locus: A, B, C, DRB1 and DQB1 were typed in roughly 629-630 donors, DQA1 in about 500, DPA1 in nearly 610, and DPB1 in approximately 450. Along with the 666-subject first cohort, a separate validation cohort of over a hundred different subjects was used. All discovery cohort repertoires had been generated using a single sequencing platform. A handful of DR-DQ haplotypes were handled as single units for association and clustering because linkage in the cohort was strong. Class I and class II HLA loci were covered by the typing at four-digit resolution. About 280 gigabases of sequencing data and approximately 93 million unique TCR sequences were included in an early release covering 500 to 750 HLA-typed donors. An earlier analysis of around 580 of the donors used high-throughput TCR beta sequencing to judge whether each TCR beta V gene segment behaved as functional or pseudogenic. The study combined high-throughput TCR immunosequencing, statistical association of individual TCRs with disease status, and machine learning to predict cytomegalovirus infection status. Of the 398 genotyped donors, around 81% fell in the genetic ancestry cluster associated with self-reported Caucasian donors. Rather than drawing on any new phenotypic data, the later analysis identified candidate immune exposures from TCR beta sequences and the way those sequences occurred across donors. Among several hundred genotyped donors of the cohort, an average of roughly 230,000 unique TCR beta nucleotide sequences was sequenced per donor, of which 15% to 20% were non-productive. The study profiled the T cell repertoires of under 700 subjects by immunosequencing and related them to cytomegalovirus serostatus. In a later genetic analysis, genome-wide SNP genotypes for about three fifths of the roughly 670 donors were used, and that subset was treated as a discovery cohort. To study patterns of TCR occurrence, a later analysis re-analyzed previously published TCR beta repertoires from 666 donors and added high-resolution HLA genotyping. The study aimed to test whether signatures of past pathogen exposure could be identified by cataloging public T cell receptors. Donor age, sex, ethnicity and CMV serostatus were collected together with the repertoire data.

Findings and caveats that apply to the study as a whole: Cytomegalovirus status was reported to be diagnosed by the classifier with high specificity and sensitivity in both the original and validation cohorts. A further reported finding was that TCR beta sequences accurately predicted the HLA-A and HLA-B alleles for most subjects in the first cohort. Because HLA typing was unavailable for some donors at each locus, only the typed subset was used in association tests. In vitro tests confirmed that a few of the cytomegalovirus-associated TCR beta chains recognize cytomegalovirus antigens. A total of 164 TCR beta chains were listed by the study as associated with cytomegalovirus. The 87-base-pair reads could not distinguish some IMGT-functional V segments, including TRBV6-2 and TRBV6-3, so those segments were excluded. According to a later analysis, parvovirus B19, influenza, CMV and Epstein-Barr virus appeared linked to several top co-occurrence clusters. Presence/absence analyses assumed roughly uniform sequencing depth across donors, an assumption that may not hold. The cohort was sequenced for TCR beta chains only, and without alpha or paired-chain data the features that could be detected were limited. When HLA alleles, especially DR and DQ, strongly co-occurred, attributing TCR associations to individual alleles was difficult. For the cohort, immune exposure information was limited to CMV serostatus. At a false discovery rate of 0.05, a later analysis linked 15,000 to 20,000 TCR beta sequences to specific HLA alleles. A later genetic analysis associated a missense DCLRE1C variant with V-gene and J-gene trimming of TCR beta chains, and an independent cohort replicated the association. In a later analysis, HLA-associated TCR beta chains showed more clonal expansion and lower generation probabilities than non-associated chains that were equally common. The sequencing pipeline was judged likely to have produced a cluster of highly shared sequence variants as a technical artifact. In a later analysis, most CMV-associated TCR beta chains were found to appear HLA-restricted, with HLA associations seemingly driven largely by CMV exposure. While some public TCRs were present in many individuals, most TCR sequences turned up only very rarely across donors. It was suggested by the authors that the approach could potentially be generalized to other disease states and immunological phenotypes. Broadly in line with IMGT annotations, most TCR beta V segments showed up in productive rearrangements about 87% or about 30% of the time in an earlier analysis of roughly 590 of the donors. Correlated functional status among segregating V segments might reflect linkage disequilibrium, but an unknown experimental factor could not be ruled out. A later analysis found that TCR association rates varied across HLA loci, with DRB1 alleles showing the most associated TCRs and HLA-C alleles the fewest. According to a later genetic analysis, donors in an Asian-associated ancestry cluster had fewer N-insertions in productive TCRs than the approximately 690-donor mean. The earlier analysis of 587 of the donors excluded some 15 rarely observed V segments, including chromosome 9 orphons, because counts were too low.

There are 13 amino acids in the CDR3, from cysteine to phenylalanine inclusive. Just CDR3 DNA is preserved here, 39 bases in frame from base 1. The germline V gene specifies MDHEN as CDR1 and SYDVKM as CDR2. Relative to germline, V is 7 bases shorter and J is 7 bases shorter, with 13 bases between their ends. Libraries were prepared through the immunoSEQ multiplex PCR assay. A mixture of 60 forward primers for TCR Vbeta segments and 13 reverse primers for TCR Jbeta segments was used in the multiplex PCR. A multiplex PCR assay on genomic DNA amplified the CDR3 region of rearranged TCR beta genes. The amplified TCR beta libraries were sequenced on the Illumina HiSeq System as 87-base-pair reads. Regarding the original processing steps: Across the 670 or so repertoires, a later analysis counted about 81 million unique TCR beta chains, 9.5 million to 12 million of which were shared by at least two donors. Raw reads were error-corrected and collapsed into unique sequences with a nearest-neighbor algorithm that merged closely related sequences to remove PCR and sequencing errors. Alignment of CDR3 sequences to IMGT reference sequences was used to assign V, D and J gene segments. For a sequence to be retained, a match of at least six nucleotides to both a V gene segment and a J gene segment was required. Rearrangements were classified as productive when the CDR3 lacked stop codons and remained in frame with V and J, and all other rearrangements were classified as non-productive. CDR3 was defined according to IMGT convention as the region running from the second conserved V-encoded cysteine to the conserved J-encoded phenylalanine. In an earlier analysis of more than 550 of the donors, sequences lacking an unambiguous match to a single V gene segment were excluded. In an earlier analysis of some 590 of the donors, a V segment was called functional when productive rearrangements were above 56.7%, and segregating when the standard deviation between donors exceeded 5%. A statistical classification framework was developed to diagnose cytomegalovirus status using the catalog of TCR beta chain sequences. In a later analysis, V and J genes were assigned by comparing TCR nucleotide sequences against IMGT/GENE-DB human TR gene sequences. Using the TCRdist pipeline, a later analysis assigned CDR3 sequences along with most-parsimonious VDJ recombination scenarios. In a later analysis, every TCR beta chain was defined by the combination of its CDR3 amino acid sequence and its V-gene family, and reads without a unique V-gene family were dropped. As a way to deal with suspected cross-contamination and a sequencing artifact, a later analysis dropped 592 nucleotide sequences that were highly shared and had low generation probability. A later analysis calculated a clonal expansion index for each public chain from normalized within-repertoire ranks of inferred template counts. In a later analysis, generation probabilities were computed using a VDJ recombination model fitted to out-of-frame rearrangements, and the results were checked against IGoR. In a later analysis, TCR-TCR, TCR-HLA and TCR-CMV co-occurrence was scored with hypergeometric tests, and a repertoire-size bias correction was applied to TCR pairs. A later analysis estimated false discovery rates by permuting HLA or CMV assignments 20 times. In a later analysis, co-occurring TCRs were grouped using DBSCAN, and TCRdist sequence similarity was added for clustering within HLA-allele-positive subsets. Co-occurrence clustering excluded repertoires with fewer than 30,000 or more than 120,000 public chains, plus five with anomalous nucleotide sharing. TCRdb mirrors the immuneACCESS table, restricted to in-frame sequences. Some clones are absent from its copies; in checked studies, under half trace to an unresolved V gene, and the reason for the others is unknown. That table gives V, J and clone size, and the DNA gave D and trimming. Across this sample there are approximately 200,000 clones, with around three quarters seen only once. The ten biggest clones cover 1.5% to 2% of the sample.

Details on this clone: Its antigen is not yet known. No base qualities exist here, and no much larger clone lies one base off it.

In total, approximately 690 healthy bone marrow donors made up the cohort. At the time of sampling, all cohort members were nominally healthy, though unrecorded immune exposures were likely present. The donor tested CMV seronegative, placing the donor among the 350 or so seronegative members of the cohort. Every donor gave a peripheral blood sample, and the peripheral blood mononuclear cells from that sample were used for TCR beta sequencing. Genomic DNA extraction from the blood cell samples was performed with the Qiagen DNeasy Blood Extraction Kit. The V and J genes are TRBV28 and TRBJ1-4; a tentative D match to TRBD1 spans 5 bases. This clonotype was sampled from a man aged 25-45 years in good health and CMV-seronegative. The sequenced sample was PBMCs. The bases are TGTGCCAGCACCCCCGGGGGTGTTGAAAAACTGTTTTTT. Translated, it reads CASTPGGVEKLFF.